The entry below describes one TCR beta chain. Its antigen has not been determined. Per-nucleotide qualities are absent, and no much larger clonotype sits a single base away. The sample was run on an Illumina HiSeq 2500. Quantitative 5'-RACE with molecular barcodes was used to prepare TCR beta libraries. For the original study's pipeline: Disease-linked TCR variants were identified with a new computational method built on a probabilistic model of VDJ rearrangement. TCRdb took the public reads, trimmed them with fastp at Q25, ran MiXCR for clone calling and kept in-frame beta chains. Merged by CDR3 protein, the rows form single entries marked with the most common genes and DNA. The V and J calls were not made by the authors but by TCRdb's processing. The sample table contains 200,000 to 250,000 distinct CDR3 sequences; only one count was recorded for approximately 24% of them. The ten largest account for around 6.3% of the sample.

There are 14 amino acids in the CDR3, from cysteine to phenylalanine inclusive. The read is trimmed to its CDR3 DNA, 42 bases read in frame from base 1. According to the germline V gene (reference sequence), CDR1 reads DFQATT and CDR2 reads SNEGSKA. V is reduced by 3 bases and J by 7 bases, leaving a spacing of 18 bases between them. The data were taken from a study of CD8 T cells in ankylosing spondylitis (dated by TCRdb to 2016 to 2017). At the level of the whole study: T cell receptor beta repertoires were profiled in healthy donors and ankylosing spondylitis patients so that disease-linked TCR variants could be found. In total, the full study cohort was made up of 110 or so healthy donors and some 26 ankylosing spondylitis patients. Samples of peripheral blood were taken, and for ankylosing spondylitis patients, synovial fluid was collected as well. Points the paper makes about the study in general: Significant enrichment of the disease-linked clones was reported in matched synovial fluid samples from ankylosing spondylitis patients. Some TCR beta motif variants had previously been reported in synovial fluid and blood of reactive arthritis patients, which suggested common disease-initiation mechanisms. Blood from ankylosing spondylitis patients appeared to be characterized by a TCR beta motif composed of under ten highly homologous amino acid variants. The disease-linked clones had a CD8+ phenotype and were found at relatively low frequencies in peripheral blood.

Sequencing was carried out using blood, either unsorted or a sorted T cell fraction (not recorded which). This TCR came from a male donor with ankylosing spondylitis or in good health (not recorded which). The chain uses TRBV20-1 and TRBJ2-5, with the identity of the D gene unclear. The DNA sequence follows: TGCAGTGCTAGGTCCTTAACGTCTTCGGGGACCCAGTACTTC. This encodes CSARSLTSSGTQYF.